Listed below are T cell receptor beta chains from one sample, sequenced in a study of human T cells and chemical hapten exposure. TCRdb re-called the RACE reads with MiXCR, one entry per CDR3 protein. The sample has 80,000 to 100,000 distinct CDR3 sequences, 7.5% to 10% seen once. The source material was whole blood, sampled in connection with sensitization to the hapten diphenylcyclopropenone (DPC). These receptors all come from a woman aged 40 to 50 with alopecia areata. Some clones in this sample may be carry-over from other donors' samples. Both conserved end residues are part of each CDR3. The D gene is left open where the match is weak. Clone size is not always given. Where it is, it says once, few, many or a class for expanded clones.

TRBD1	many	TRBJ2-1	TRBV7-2	CASSLAPGQGDEQFF	TGTGCCAGCAGCTTAGCTCCGGGACAGGGGGATGAGCAGTTCTTC
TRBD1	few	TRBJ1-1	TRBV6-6	CASSGGRNTEAFF	TGTGCCAGTTCAGGGGGGCGTAACACTGAAGCTTTCTTT
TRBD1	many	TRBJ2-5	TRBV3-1	CASSRRPDDRVGETQYF	TGTGCCAGCAGCCGTCGACCCGATGACAGGGTCGGGGAGACCCAGTACTTC
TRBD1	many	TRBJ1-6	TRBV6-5	CASSPGTGGRKTYNSPLHF	TGTGCCAGCAGCCCCGGGACAGGGGGTAGAAAGACCTATAATTCACCCCTCCACTTT
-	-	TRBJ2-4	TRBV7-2	CASSRENIQYF	TGTGCCAGCAGCAGGGAGAACATTCAGTACTTC
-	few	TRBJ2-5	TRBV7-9	CASRKTGAQETQYF	TGTGCCAGCAGGAAAACAGGTGCCCAAGAGACCCAGTACTTC
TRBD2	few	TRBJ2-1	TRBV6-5	CASSPLAGADNEQFF	TGTGCCAGCAGTCCCCTAGCGGGAGCGGACAATGAGCAGTTCTTC
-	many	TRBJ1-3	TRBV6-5	CASSYRSSGNTIYF	TGTGCCAGCAGTTACCGGAGCTCTGGAAACACCATATATTTT
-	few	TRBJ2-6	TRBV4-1	CASSSGVELRSGANVLTF	TGCGCCAGCAGCAGTGGAGTTGAACTCAGGTCTGGGGCCAACGTCCTGACTTTC
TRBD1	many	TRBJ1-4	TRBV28	CASRGDSQYGREKLFF	TGTGCCAGCAGAGGGGACAGTCAGTACGGACGCGAAAAACTGTTTTTT
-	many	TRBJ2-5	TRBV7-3	CASSLGPRETQYF	TGTGCCAGCAGCCTAGGACCTAGGGAGACCCAGTACTTC
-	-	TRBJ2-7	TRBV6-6	CASSQIGEQYF	TGTGCCAGCAGTCAGATAGGTGAGCAGTACTTC
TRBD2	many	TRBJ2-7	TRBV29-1	CSVEGLAREQYF	TGCAGCGTTGAAGGACTAGCTCGGGAGCAGTACTTC
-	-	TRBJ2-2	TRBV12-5	CASGLSAGNTGELFF	TGTGCTAGTGGTTTGAGTGCGGGGAACACCGGGGAGCTGTTTTTT
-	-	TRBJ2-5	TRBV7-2	CASSLTVTAQETQYF	TGTGCCAGCAGCTTAACGGTGACAGCTCAAGAGACCCAGTACTTC
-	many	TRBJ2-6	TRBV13	CASSTKTGTSGANVLTF	TGTGCCAGCAGCACTAAAACCGGGACTTCAGGGGCCAACGTCCTGACTTTC
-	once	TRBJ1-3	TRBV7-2	CASSYTPSRTGNTIYF	TGTGCCAGCAGCTACACACCTAGTAGGACTGGAAACACCATATATTTT
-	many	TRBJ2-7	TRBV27	CASSLSIPPGTYEQYF	TGTGCCAGCAGTTTATCGATCCCTCCCGGGACCTACGAGCAGTACTTC
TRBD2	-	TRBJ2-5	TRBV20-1	CSARDMTSGRGETQYF	TGCAGTGCTAGAGACATGACTAGCGGGAGAGGGGAGACCCAGTACTTC
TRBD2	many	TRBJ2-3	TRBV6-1	CASRGLAGVSTDTQYF	TGTGCCAGCAGAGGACTAGCGGGAGTGAGCACAGATACGCAGTATTTT
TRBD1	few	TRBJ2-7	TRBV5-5	CASSPLTGHEQYF	TGTGCCAGCAGCCCGCTGACAGGGCACGAGCAGTACTTC
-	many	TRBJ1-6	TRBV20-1	CSAREGGSGNSPLHF	TGCAGTGCTAGAGAAGGAGGGTCGGGGAATTCACCCCTCCACTTT
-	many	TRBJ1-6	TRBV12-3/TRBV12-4	CASSPTGWTVNSPLHF	TGTGCCAGCAGTCCCACGGGCTGGACAGTTAATTCACCCCTCCACTTT
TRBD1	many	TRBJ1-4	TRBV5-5	CASSLVGTGLMRKLFF	TGTGCCAGCAGCTTGGTAGGGACAGGTTTAATGAGGAAACTGTTTTTT
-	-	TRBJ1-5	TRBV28	CASSLYRGGNNQPQHF	TGTGCCAGCAGTTTATATAGGGGTGGTAACAATCAGCCCCAGCATTTT
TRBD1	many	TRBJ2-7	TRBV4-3	CASRGRGTDTYEQYF	TGCGCCAGCAGGGGCAGGGGGACAGACACCTACGAGCAGTACTTC
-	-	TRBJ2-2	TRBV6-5	CASSYSRDTGELFF	TGTGCCAGCAGTTACTCGAGGGACACCGGGGAGCTGTTTTTT
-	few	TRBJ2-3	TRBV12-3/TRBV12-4	CASSSTRTTGAGDTQYF	TGTGCCAGCAGTTCCACAAGGACTACTGGGGCAGGGGATACGCAGTATTTT
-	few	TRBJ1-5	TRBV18	CASSPTEGVNQPQHF	TGTGCCAGCTCACCGACAGAAGGGGTCAATCAGCCCCAGCATTTT